Below, 4 T cell receptor beta chains from the same sample are listed, as sequenced in a study of PD-L1 blockade in urothelial cancer. The time point denotes: peripheral blood 6 weeks after treatment start. The protocol was immunoSEQ multiplex PCR, while the TCRdb copy is restricted to in-frame clones and leaves out a portion. This sample carries about 25,000 clones, more than 70% of them seen once, and the ten largest clones take under 2%. The starting material was PBMCs, obtained around atezolizumab (anti-PD-L1) treatment. These receptors were obtained from a man aged 70-80 years with urothelial cancer.

This clone was seen more than once but under ten times. The chain carries TRBV2 and TRBJ1-1, with D unclear. The germline V gene encodes CDR1 SNHLY and CDR2 FYNNEI. The CDR3 sequence is 12 residues long. Trimming stripped 5 bases from V and 1 base from J, with 5 bases between. The CDR3 region is CASSISNTEAFF. The CDR3 DNA reads TGTGCCAGCAGTATATCGAACACTGAAGCTTTCTTT.

The chain is built from TRBV19 and TRBJ2-1; 11 bases are a match to TRBD2. Per germline, CDR1 LNHDA and CDR2 SQIVND (reference sequence). The CDR3 has 16 amino acids. Trimming cost V 6 bases and J 3 bases; bases outside gene matches: 7. Here the CDR3 reads CASRILAGDLYNEQFF. The CDR3 coding sequence is TGTGCCAGTAGGATACTAGCGGGAGACCTCTACAATGAGCAGTTCTTC.

For the CDR3, the DNA is TGTGCCAGCAGACCTACTAGCGCCCATGAGCAGTTCTTC. As protein: CASRPTSAHEQFF. The gene calls are TRBV7-2 and TRBJ2-1, with 7 bases that match TRBD2. This CDR3 region has 13 residues. The V segment lost 6 bases and the J segment 8 bases; nucleotides outside the gene matches: 7. Germline CDR1 and CDR2: SGHTA and FQGNSA.

The chain links TRBV7-8 to TRBJ1-2; possible D gene TRBD1, 6 bases. CDR1 is SGHVS and CDR2 is FQNEAQ in the germline V gene. CDR3 length: 16 residues. Trimming shortened V by 5 bases and J by 2 bases, and 18 bases separated the two germline ends. DNA of the CDR3: TGTGCCAGCAGCCTCGTCCTGGGACAAGTAAACTATGGCTACACCTTC. Protein product: CASSLVLGQVNYGYTF.